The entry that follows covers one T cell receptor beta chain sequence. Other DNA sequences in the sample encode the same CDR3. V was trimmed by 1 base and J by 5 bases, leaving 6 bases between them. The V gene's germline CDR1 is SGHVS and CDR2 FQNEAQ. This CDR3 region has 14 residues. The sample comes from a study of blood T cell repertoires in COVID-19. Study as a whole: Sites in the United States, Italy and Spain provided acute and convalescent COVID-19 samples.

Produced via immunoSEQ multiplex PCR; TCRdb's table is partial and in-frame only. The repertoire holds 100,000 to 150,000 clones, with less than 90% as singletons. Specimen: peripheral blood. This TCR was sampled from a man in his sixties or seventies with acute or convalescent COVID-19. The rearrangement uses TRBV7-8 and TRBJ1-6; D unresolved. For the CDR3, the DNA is TGTGCCAGCAGCTTAGTCCGGGATAATTCACCCCTCCACTTT. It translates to CASSLVRDNSPLHF.